The clone carrying this T cell receptor (beta chain) was observed a few times. Its antigen is still unknown. Regarding time point: pre-sensitization, week 0. Treatment in this sample: therapeutic diphenylcyclopropenone sensitization with weekly scalp DPC. Each patch-test visit's blood sample preceded patch application. Every donor had alopecia and was 18 to 70 years old; all were suitable for DPC. The data stem from a study of human T cells and chemical hapten exposure. Study-level points and caveats: The study found that DPC sensitization did not change TCRs above 1 in 1000 frequency.

From the RACE reads, TCRdb called clonotypes with MiXCR, one entry per CDR3 protein. The table lists about 110,000 distinct CDR3 sequences, 10% to 15% of them singletons, with 1.6% in the top ten. Trimming stripped 6 bases from V and 3 bases from J, with 13 bases between. This CDR3 is built from 13 residues. The germline gives CDR1 DFQATT, CDR2 SNEGSKA (reference sequence). V usage is TRBV20-1 and J usage is TRBJ2-3; TRBD2 might be the D (5 bases). Sequencing was performed on whole blood, taken in connection with sensitization to the hapten diphenylcyclopropenone (DPC). The clonotype comes from a woman between 45 and 65 years old with alopecia areata. Some clones in this sample may be carry-over from other donors' samples. For the CDR3, the DNA is TGCAGTGCCCTTGTAGCGAGGACAGATACGCAGTATTTT. Encoded protein: CSALVARTDTQYF.